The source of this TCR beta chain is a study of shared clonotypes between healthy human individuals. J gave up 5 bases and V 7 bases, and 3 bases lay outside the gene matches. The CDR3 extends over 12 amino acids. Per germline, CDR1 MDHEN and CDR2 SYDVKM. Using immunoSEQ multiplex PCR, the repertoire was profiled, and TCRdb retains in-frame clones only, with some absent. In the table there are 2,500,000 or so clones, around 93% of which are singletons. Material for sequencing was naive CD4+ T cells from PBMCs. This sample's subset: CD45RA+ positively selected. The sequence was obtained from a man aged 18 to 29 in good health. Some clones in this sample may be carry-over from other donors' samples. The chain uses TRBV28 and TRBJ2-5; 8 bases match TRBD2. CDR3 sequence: CASNSGEETQYF. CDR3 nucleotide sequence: TGTGCCAGCAATAGCGGGGAGGAGACCCAGTACTTC. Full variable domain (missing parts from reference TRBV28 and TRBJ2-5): DVKVTQSSRYLVKRTGEKVFLECVQDMDHENMFWYRQDPGLGLRLIYFSYDVKMKEKGDIPEGYSVSREKKERFSLILESASTNQTSMYLCASNSGEETQYFGPGTRLLVL.